This is a list of T cell receptor beta chains from one sample in a study of a mutant IDH1 vaccine in newly diagnosed glioma. TCRdb's table, derived via immunoSEQ multiplex PCR, lists solely in-frame clones and lacks some. Among tens of thousands of clones listed, more than 65% were seen once. The source material was PBMCs, sampled from a glioma patient treated with radiotherapy, temozolomide or both. All receptors come from a man aged 25 to 40 with glioma. Each CDR3 is given without its conserved first and last residue. Fields, in order: V gene, D gene, CDR3 protein. A D gene is named only where the DNA matches it firmly.

TRBV5-6	-	ASSFFVGIGYGYT
TRBV2	-	ASLRDGMNEKLF
TRBV27	TRBD1	ASSSPGTGKMDTQY
TRBV15	-	ATKGGWGSNQPQH
TRBV15	-	ATSRGQSYNEQF
TRBV20-1	-	SAKRQRSYT
TRBV5-4	-	ASSLEGFGYT
TRBV28	TRBD2	ASSRSGMSGEQY
TRBV4-1	-	ASSQVRNTEAF
TRBV15	-	ATSRVTRGTEAF
TRBV30	-	AWIARTGELF
TRBV19	-	ASSPRAGRIDTGELF
TRBV10-3	-	AISEEPYNEQF
TRBV29-1	TRBD1	SVEGETGLRPGELF
TRBV28	-	ASKGSPNEKLF
TRBV28	-	ASSDEDLKSSYEQY
TRBV2	-	ASSLDSNYGYT
TRBV19	-	ASSIDRSYGYT
TRBV6-1	-	ASSDLVTEAF
TRBV4-1	TRBD2	ASSQDGTSVDTQY
TRBV4-3	-	ASSQDDSTDTQY
TRBV5-5	-	ASSVRWENTEAF
TRBV2	-	ASTDSDQETQY
TRBV28	-	ASSLSAGPYEQY
TRBV25-1	-	ASSEVPGANEKLF
TRBV6-5	-	ASRKTGELF
TRBV5-1	TRBD2	ASSVPDRGELQETQY
TRBV4-3	-	ASSQAGVNTEAF
TRBV2	TRBD2	ASRGLAWGNEQF
TRBV27	-	ASSFQGNFRSGNTIY
TRBV4-1	-	ASSQPDERKLADTQY
TRBV27	-	ASSLSYGTANTEAF
TRBV30	TRBD1	AWGPGQGDEKLF
TRBV5-1	TRBD2	ASSLRTSGENEQF
TRBV5-4	-	ASSFGEGGELF
TRBV27	-	ASTQGPHGGRSDEQY
TRBV19	-	ASSGGSKNTEAF
TRBV5-4	TRBD2	ASSKPGTSISHEQF